This TCR beta chain was recorded in a study of vaccination and CD4 T cells after COVID-19. CDR1 and CDR2 from the germline V gene are KGHDR and SFDVKD. This CDR3 has 17 residues. Germline trimming cut 3 bases from V and 7 bases from J; bases unmatched to any gene: 8. This clonotype was observed a few times. Its antigen is currently unknown. The Oncomine TCR Beta short-read assay was applied to DNA of cultured CD4+ T cells. TCRdb ran MiXCR on the PCR reads and lists one entry per CDR3 protein. The repertoire consists of approximately 17,000 distinct CDR3 sequences, with around 50% occurring once and the leading ten covering around 20%. Stated time point: late sampling 161 to 241 days after vaccination in three convalescent patients. The treatment was: roughly 10-day PBMC culture with coronavirus spike peptide pools or control peptides (ViraFEST assay).

The source material was CD4+ T cells from blood, cultured in vitro, sampled about 7 months after SARS-CoV-2 vaccination. The chain has TRBV24-1 and TRBJ2-1; 13 bases line up with TRBD2. The TCR was taken from a human donor who had recovered from COVID-19. The CDR3 loop is CATSDTPGLAGRNEQFF. Written as DNA, the CDR3 is TGTGCCACCAGTGATACGCCGGGACTAGCGGGAAGGAATGAGCAGTTCTTC.